This T cell receptor (beta chain) was recorded in a study of blood T cell repertoires in COVID-19. Background on the study: The origin of the acute and convalescent COVID-19 samples was the United States, Italy and Spain.

Across 20 to 25 US areas, participants ranged in age from roughly 18 to 95 years. Per the original methods: Estimated nucleated cell counts came from reference gene primer amplification. Only in-frame clones appear in the TCRdb table, and some are missing; sequencing was by immunoSEQ multiplex PCR. V and J calls and clone size are copied from that table; D and trimming were computed from the DNA. Among 250,000 to 350,000 clones listed, approximately 85% were seen once. The CDR3 sequence is 14 residues long. V gave up 1 base and J gave up 9 bases, with 12 bases separating them. The germline CDR1 and CDR2 sequences are KGHDR and SFDVKD.

The chain uses TRBV24-1 and TRBJ2-1; D call uncertain. Source material: PBMCs or T cells enriched from blood (not recorded which). The origin of this receptor is a woman aged 25 to 45 who had recovered from COVID-19. Here the CDR3 DNA reads TGTGCCACCAGTGATTTTCCTCAGAAGTCTGAGCAGTTCTTC. Its protein is CATSDFPQKSEQFF.